One sample yielded the 18 T cell receptor beta chains listed below, sequenced in a study of blood T cell repertoires in COVID-19. Measured with immunoSEQ multiplex PCR; TCRdb has only the in-frame clones, and not every one. The table lists 65,000 or so clones, roughly 70% of them singletons, with approximately 50% in the top ten. Sequencing used PBMCs or T cells enriched from blood (not recorded which). The receptors originated from a woman aged 60-70 years who had been exposed to COVID-19.

By proportion, this clone is medium-sized. The chain couples TRBV2 to TRBJ2-1; perhaps TRBD2 as D (7 bases). The CDR3 sequence is 15 residues long. The germline V gene encodes CDR1 SNHLY and CDR2 FYNNEI. V lost 3 bases and J 6 bases, leaving 15 bases between the germline ends. The CDR3 DNA reads TGTGCCAGCAGTGAGGGGGGGCAGATTATCAATGAGCAGTTCTTC. Its protein product is CASSEGGQIINEQFF.

Here the CDR3 reads CASSPGTSGGPQETQYF. For the CDR3, the DNA is TGTGCCAGCAGCCCCGGGACTAGCGGGGGACCCCAAGAGACCCAGTACTTC. V is TRBV5-6 and J is TRBJ2-5; 14 positions match TRBD2. CDR3 length equals 17 residues. Trimming cost V 4 bases and J 1 base; bases outside gene matches: 6. Looked up from germline, CDR1 is SGHDT and CDR2 is YYEEEE.

The chain links TRBV7-9 to TRBJ1-6; tentatively, D is TRBD1 (6 bases). Trimming shortened V by 5 bases and J by 9 bases, and 17 bases separated the two germline ends. This CDR3 spans 15 amino acids. CDR1 and CDR2 (germline): SEHNR, FQNEAQ (reference sequence). The CDR3 spells CASSQQGTLGSPLHF. CDR3 in DNA: TGTGCCAGCAGCCAACAGGGAACCCTAGGTTCACCCCTCCACTTT.

V is TRBV7-8 and J is TRBJ2-1; D remains unclear. Trimming removed 2 bases from V and 10 bases from J, with 18 bases in between. CDR3 size: 15 residues. Germline CDR1 is SGHVS and CDR2 is FQNEAQ. This CDR3 is CASSLKFRPAEEQFF. The CDR3 DNA reads as TGTGCCAGCAGCTTAAAGTTTCGGCCGGCGGAGGAGCAGTTCTTC. Drawing the rest from reference TRBV7-8 and TRBJ2-1, the complete variable domain is GAGVSQSPRYKVAKRGQDVALRCDPISGHVSLFWYQQALGQGPEFLTYFQNEAQLDKSGLPSDRFFAERPEGSVSTLKIQRTQQEDSAVYLCASSLKFRPAEEQFFGPGTRLTVL.

V usage is TRBV7-3 and J usage is TRBJ2-2; the D is unclear. Germline V gene sequence: CDR1 SGHTA, CDR2 FQGTGA. The V end lost 5 bases, the J end lost 3 bases, and 16 bases lay between the germline ends. CDR3 length: 16 amino acids. CDR3 nucleotide sequence: TGTGCCAGCAGCAAAACTCGTCCCACCCACACCGGGGAGCTGTTTTTT. It translates to CASSKTRPTHTGELFF.

The count of this clone is one. One end of the junction varies from germline; a read error may be responsible. The chain employs TRBV3-1 (or the pseudogene TRBV3-2) and TRBJ2-3; 8 positions match TRBD1. The CDR3 consists of 15 residues. Looked up from germline, CDR1 is LGHDT and CDR2 is YNNKEL (reference sequence). The CDR3 DNA is TGTGCCAGCAGCAACGGAGGACAGGGCACGGATACGCAGTATTTT. The encoded protein is CASSNGGQGTDTQYF.

The genes are TRBV5-4 and TRBJ2-3, with 15 bases aligning to TRBD2. Germline CDR1 reads SGHNT; CDR2 reads YYREEE (reference sequence). This CDR3 is 18 amino acids long. J lost 1 base, V lost 4 bases, and 7 bases had no gene match. This chain's CDR3 is CASSPGLAGGSGTDTQYF. In DNA form, the CDR3 reads TGTGCCAGCAGCCCCGGACTAGCGGGGGGGTCTGGCACAGATACGCAGTATTTT.

The CDR3 DNA reads as TGTGCCAGCAGTTCGTTGGGCAGTAGCAATCAGCCCCAGCATTTT. Translating it yields CASSSLGSSNQPQHF. J is TRBJ1-5 and V is TRBV6-5; D gene ambiguous. The CDR3 sequence is 15 residues long. The germline CDR1 and CDR2 sequences are MNHEY and SVGAGI. Between the trimmed V and J ends, which lost 4 bases and 0 bases, there was a span of 10 bases.

The V and J genes are TRBV4-3 and TRBJ2-7; 8 bases map to TRBD2. CDR1 is LGHNA and CDR2 is YSLEER in the germline V gene. CDR3 length: 16 amino acids. With 2 bases clipped from V and 3 bases from J, the junction kept 9 bases outside the gene matches. The CDR3 spells CASSQSTGTRDYEQYF. Written as DNA, the CDR3 is TGCGCCAGCAGCCAAAGCACCGGGACTAGGGACTACGAGCAGTACTTC.

The genes are TRBV19 and TRBJ2-7, with 7 bases aligning to TRBD1. Germline values: CDR1 LNHDA, CDR2 SQIVND (reference sequence). CDR3 size: 13 residues. Trimming removed 7 bases from V and 4 bases from J; junction bases left unmatched: 7. CDR3 bases: TGTGCCAGTAAAAGGGGGCCGCTGTACGAGCAGTACTTC. This translates into CASKRGPLYEQYF.

The V gene is TRBV19, the J gene TRBJ2-2, with 9 bases identical to TRBD1. Germline CDR1 is LNHDA and CDR2 is SQIVND (reference sequence). V was clipped by 1 base and J by 3 bases; unmatched bases: 6. There are 17 residues in the CDR3. The CDR3 coding sequence is TGTGCCAGTAGTATAGTTTACAGGGGGCCGGACACCGGGGAGCTGTTTTTT. It encodes CASSIVYRGPDTGELFF.

There are a few counts of this clone. V usage is TRBV7-2 and J usage is TRBJ2-4, with a possible D match to TRBD2 (5 bases). The CDR3 sequence is 13 residues long. Germline CDR1 reads SGHTA; CDR2 reads FQGNSA. Trimming took off 1 base at V and 7 bases at J, with 8 bases between the two ends. The CDR3 protein is CASSLDGVNIQYF. The CDR3 DNA reads as TGTGCCAGCAGCTTAGACGGGGTCAACATTCAGTACTTC.

The chain links TRBV19 to TRBJ2-5, with D unclear. This CDR3 spans 14 amino acids. Germline V gene data show CDR1 as LNHDA and CDR2 as SQIVND (reference sequence). V was clipped by 3 bases and J by 3 bases, with 11 bases between them. The CDR3 nucleotides are TGTGCCAGTAGTATTGGGCAGTCCAAAGAGACCCAGTACTTC. Translation: CASSIGQSKETQYF. The full variable domain, in which reference TRBV19 and TRBJ2-5 provide the parts outside the CDR3, is DGGITQSPKYLFRKEGQNVTLSCEQNLNHDAMYWYRQDPGQGLRLIYYSQIVNDFQKGDIAEGYSVSREKKESFPLTVTSAQKNPTAFYLCASSIGQSKETQYFGPGTRLLVL.

This chain connects TRBV30 to TRBJ1-5, with D possibly matching TRBD1 (5 bases). Germline assignment: CDR1 GTSNPN and CDR2 SVGIG (reference sequence). V was shortened by 0 bases and J by 7 bases, with 13 bases between the two germline ends. This CDR3 region has 14 residues. The CDR3 region is CAWSVGQGLQPQHF. In DNA, the CDR3 is TGTGCCTGGAGTGTAGGGCAGGGCTTGCAGCCCCAGCATTTT.

CDR3 protein: CASSLDRGQGGYTF. For the CDR3, the DNA is TGCGCCAGCAGCTTGGACAGGGGGCAAGGTGGCTACACCTTC. The chain combines TRBV5-1 with TRBJ1-2; 9 bases align to TRBD1. Germline V lookup: CDR1 SGHRS, CDR2 YFSETQ. The CDR3 totals 14 residues. V trimming: 0 bases; J trimming: 7 bases; junction bases outside the gene matches: 4. Full variable domain (outside the CDR3, taken from reference TRBV5-1 and TRBJ1-2): KAGVTQTPRYLIKTRGQQVTLSCSPISGHRSVSWYQQTPGQGLQFLFEYFSETQRNKGNFPGRFSGRQFSNSRSEMNVSTLELGDSALYLCASSLDRGQGGYTFGSGTRLTVV.

This rearrangement joins TRBV5-1 to TRBJ2-5, with 12 nucleotides matching TRBD2. The CDR3 is made up of 15 amino acids. Unmatched junction bases numbered 1, after V lost 2 bases and J lost 2 bases. The germline V gene has CDR1 SGHRS and CDR2 YFSETQ. CDR3 nucleotide sequence: TGCGCCAGCAGCTTAGGACTAGCGGGGCAAGAGACCCAGTACTTC. Its protein is CASSLGLAGQETQYF.

This rearrangement joins TRBV6-1 to TRBJ2-7; maybe TRBD1 (6 bases). The germline V gene encodes CDR1 MNHNS and CDR2 SASEGT. The CDR3 is made up of 12 amino acids. Trimming took off 2 bases at V and 6 bases at J, with 8 bases between the two ends. This CDR3 is CASSENRVEQYF. CDR3 in DNA: TGTGCCAGCAGTGAAAACAGGGTCGAGCAGTACTTC.

The chain has TRBV15 and TRBJ1-1; 7 bases align to TRBD1. Germline V lookup: CDR1 LNHNV, CDR2 YYDKDF (reference sequence). J was trimmed by 4 bases and V by 6 bases; bases with no gene match: 17. The CDR3 spans 17 residues. Written as DNA, the CDR3 is TGTGCCACCAGGCCACAGGGGAATTGGCGTATCGCCACTGAAGCTTTCTTT. Amino acids: CATRPQGNWRIATEAFF. The variable domain in full, completed from reference TRBV15 and TRBJ1-1, reads DAMVIQNPRYQVTQFGKPVTLSCSQTLNHNVMYWYQQKSSQAPKLLFHYYDKDFNNEADTPDNFQSRRPNTSFCFLDIRSPGLGDTAMYLCATRPQGNWRIATEAFFGQGTRLTVV.